The next 27 T cell receptor beta chains were all read from a single sample in a study of shared clonotypes between healthy human individuals. This table comes from immunoSEQ multiplex PCR, and its TCRdb copy is limited to in-frame clones, with some not included. This sample has 1,500,000 or so clones, with 98% to 99% found just once. The sequencing sample was made of naive CD4+ T cells sorted from blood. Specified subset: CD45RA+ positively selected. These receptors were taken from a man aged 25 to 40 in good health.

This clone has more than one count but fewer than ten. The genes are TRBV11-2 and TRBJ1-4; unclear D gene. CDR1 is SGHAT, CDR2 FQNNGV, per germline. V lost 4 bases to trimming and J lost 11 bases, with 14 bases between them. This CDR3 comprises 13 residues. CDR3 protein: CASSSPIRRKLFF. The CDR3 region has the DNA TGTGCCAGCAGCTCCCCGATTCGTAGGAAACTGTTTTTT.

This clone was seen only once. Distinct nucleotide sequences in the sample also encode this CDR3. This chain connects TRBV6-1 to TRBJ2-7, with D perhaps matching TRBD1 (6 bases). Germline CDR1 and CDR2: MNHNS and SASEGT. Trimming removed 6 bases from V and 4 bases from J, with 13 bases in between. This CDR3 is built from 13 residues. The CDR3 reads CASSAGTRYEQYF. The CDR3 DNA follows: TGTGCCAGCAGCGCCGGGACACGGTACGAGCAGTACTTC.

V is TRBV7-9 and J is TRBJ2-5; no firm D call. Germline CDR1 reads SEHNR; CDR2 reads FQNEAQ (reference sequence). Trimming took off 4 bases at V and 7 bases at J, with 7 bases between the two ends. CDR3 size: 11 residues. As DNA, the CDR3 is TGTGCCAGCAGCTCTGCGTGGACCCAGTACTTC. Its protein is CASSSAWTQYF. Based on the CDR3 plus reference TRBV7-9 and TRBJ2-5, the full variable domain is DTGVSQNPRHKITKRGQNVTFRCDPISEHNRLYWYRQTLGQGPEFLTYFQNEAQLEKSRLLSDRFSAERPKGSFSTLEIQRTEQGDSAMYLCASSSAWTQYFGPGTRLLVL.

The gene calls are TRBV5-1 and TRBJ2-3, with D uncertain. The germline CDR1 and CDR2 sequences are SGHRS and YFSETQ. V was cut by 3 bases and J by 1 base, with 6 bases left in between. This CDR3 is 13 amino acids long. As DNA, the CDR3 is TGCGCCAGCAGCTGGCAGGGCACAGATACGCAGTATTTT. Protein sequence: CASSWQGTDTQYF. Full variable domain (outside the CDR3, taken from reference TRBV5-1 and TRBJ2-3): KAGVTQTPRYLIKTRGQQVTLSCSPISGHRSVSWYQQTPGQGLQFLFEYFSETQRNKGNFPGRFSGRQFSNSRSEMNVSTLELGDSALYLCASSWQGTDTQYFGPGTRLTVL.

The chain uses TRBV28 and TRBJ1-2, with D tentatively TRBD1 (5 bases). CDR3 length: 13 residues. Germline CDR1 and CDR2: MDHEN and SYDVKM. Trimming shortened V by 7 bases and J by 6 bases, and 15 bases separated the two germline ends. The CDR3 DNA follows: TGTGCCAGCATCCCCGGGGGAGAGAATGGCTACACCTTC. Its translation is CASIPGGENGYTF.

As to this clone: At the DNA level, this CDR3 is encoded by other sequences in the same sample as well. The genes are TRBV5-1 and TRBJ2-3, with D possibly being TRBD2 (6 bases). The germline gives CDR1 SGHRS, CDR2 YFSETQ. This CDR3 is 13 amino acids long. The germline V and J ends were trimmed by 4 bases and 3 bases, with 9 bases remaining between them. The CDR3 is CASSPGVTDTQYF. For the CDR3, the DNA is TGCGCCAGCAGCCCGGGGGTTACAGATACGCAGTATTTT.

This chain connects TRBV2 to TRBJ2-2; D gene uncertain. CDR1 SNHLY and CDR2 FYNNEI come from the germline V gene. This CDR3 contains 15 residues. Trimming removed 1 base at V and 4 bases at J, with 10 bases between. Written as DNA, the CDR3 is TGTGCCAGCAGTGAAGGTTGGCCAACCACCGGGGAGCTGTTTTTT. This translates into CASSEGWPTTGELFF.

This clone was recorded once. The rearrangement uses TRBV28 and TRBJ2-1; D is ambiguous. V was shortened by 5 bases and J by 5 bases, with 10 bases between the two germline ends. CDR1 is MDHEN, CDR2 SYDVKM, per germline. The CDR3 has 13 residues. The CDR3 DNA reads TGTGCCAGCAGTCCGGGTTGGAACAATGAGCAGTTCTTC. This codes for CASSPGWNNEQFF.

V is TRBV18 and J is TRBJ2-1, with TRBD2 identical over 14 bases. CDR1 is KGHSH and CDR2 is LQKENI in the germline V gene. Losses at the gene ends were 6 bases for V and 6 bases for J; bases not matched to a gene: 4. This CDR3 spans 15 amino acids. CDR3 region: CASSAGLAGVNEQFF. The CDR3 DNA is TGTGCCAGCTCCGCGGGACTAGCGGGGGTCAATGAGCAGTTCTTC.

This chain joins TRBV10-1 and TRBJ2-7, with D unclear. Deletions cut 10 bases from V and 5 bases from J, with 15 bases between. Germline assignment: CDR1 WNHNN and CDR2 SYGVQD (reference sequence). This CDR3 has 12 residues. The CDR3 region has the DNA TGCGCCACCGGTGAGGTGGTCAACGAGCAGTACTTC. Translated: CATGEVVNEQYF.

This rearrangement joins TRBV15 to TRBJ2-2, with 8 bases fitting TRBD2. This CDR3 has 15 residues. In germline, CDR1 is LNHNV, CDR2 YYDKDF (reference sequence). Trimming cost V 9 bases and J 1 base; bases outside gene matches: 7. CDR3 sequence reads: CATLTSAMNTGELFF. CDR3 DNA sequence: TGTGCCACGCTGACTAGCGCAATGAACACCGGGGAGCTGTTTTTT.

The V call is TRBV10-3, the J call TRBJ2-3, with TRBD2 matching over 12 bases. The CDR3 is 15 residues long. Trimming took 10 bases from V and 4 from J; bases not matched to a gene: 9. CDR1 is ENHRY, CDR2 SYGVKD, per germline. CDR3 sequence: CATAGGLAGADTQYF. The DNA for the CDR3 is TGTGCCACCGCAGGGGGACTAGCGGGCGCAGATACGCAGTATTTT.

The chain uses TRBV5-1 and TRBJ2-1; 12 bases fit TRBD2. J lost 7 bases, V lost 4 bases, and 6 bases had no gene match. Germline assignment: CDR1 SGHRS and CDR2 YFSETQ. The CDR3 is 15 residues long. The CDR3 is CASSPGLAGKNEQFF. The DNA of the CDR3 is TGCGCCAGCAGCCCAGGACTAGCGGGAAAAAATGAGCAGTTCTTC.

The gene calls are TRBV5-1 and TRBJ2-1; tentative D call: TRBD2 (5 bases). The germline V and J ends were trimmed by 0 bases and 4 bases, with 17 bases remaining between them. Germline V gene sequence: CDR1 SGHRS, CDR2 YFSETQ. The length of the CDR3 is 17 residues. The CDR3 sequence is CASSLEVFPGGYNEQFF. In DNA form, the CDR3 reads TGCGCCAGCAGCTTGGAGGTTTTTCCCGGAGGTTACAATGAGCAGTTCTTC.

This chain uses TRBV7-6 with TRBJ1-2; 9 bases are a match to TRBD1. Trimming took 5 bases from V and 5 from J; bases not matched to a gene: 6. CDR3 size: 14 residues. The germline V gene has CDR1 SGHVS and CDR2 FNYEAQ. The CDR3 here is CASSPIGQGYGYTF. The DNA for the CDR3 is TGTGCCAGCAGCCCTATAGGACAGGGGTATGGCTACACCTTC. The complete variable domain, with remaining parts taken from reference TRBV7-6 and TRBJ1-2, reads GAGVSQSPRYKVTKRGQDVALRCDPISGHVSLYWYRQALGQGPEFLTYFNYEAQQDKSGLPNDRFSAERPEGSISTLTIQRTEQRDSAMYRCASSPIGQGYGYTFGSGTRLTVV.

The gene calls are TRBV19 and TRBJ1-1; D remains ambiguous. CDR1 and CDR2 (germline): LNHDA, SQIVND (reference sequence). The CDR3 totals 12 residues. The germline V and J ends were trimmed by 5 bases and 4 bases, with 8 bases remaining between them. The CDR3, as DNA: TGTGCCAGTAGTGTTGCTAGCACTGAAGCTTTCTTT. This gives the protein CASSVASTEAFF.

The genes are TRBV28 and TRBJ1-5; D call uncertain. The CDR3 is 14 residues long. CDR1 and CDR2 from the germline V gene are MDHEN and SYDVKM. Trimming took off 3 bases at V and 3 bases at J, with 9 bases between the two ends. In nucleotides, the CDR3 is TGTGCCAGCAGTTTCATGGGTTTCAATCAGCCCCAGCATTTT. It specifies CASSFMGFNQPQHF.

For this clone: The same CDR3 is also encoded by other DNA sequences in this sample. The chain combines TRBV18 with TRBJ1-5; D is uncertain. The CDR3 runs to 13 residues. Germline CDR1 reads KGHSH; CDR2 reads LQKENI. The ends were cut back, 3 bases at V and 4 bases at J, with 7 bases in the middle. The CDR3 sequence: CASSPGDNQPQHF. The CDR3 DNA sequence: TGTGCCAGCTCACCCGGCGATAATCAGCCCCAGCATTTT.

This rearrangement joins TRBV29-1 to TRBJ2-1; the match to TRBD2 covers 7 bases. Losses at the gene ends were 6 bases for V and 9 bases for J; bases not matched to a gene: 11. The CDR3 runs 13 residues. The germline V gene encodes CDR1 SQVTM and CDR2 ANQGSEA. Here the CDR3 reads CSVAQSGIGEQFF. CDR3 DNA sequence: TGCAGCGTAGCTCAGAGCGGGATCGGTGAGCAGTTCTTC.

This rearrangement joins TRBV5-6 to TRBJ2-5, with 7 bases aligning to TRBD1. Germline V gene lookup returns CDR1 SGHDT and CDR2 YYEEEE. The CDR3 covers 13 residues. Trimming removed 4 bases from V and 2 bases from J; junction bases left unmatched: 2. The CDR3: CASSPGQQETQYF. Here the CDR3 DNA reads TGTGCCAGCAGCCCGGGACAGCAAGAGACCCAGTACTTC.

This clone came up once. CDR3: CASSDPPNHNEQFF. The CDR3 DNA sequence: TGTGCCAGCAGTGACCCCCCCAACCACAATGAGCAGTTCTTC. The gene calls are TRBV6-4 and TRBJ2-1; unclear D gene. The CDR3 totals 14 residues. From germline, CDR1 is MRHNA and CDR2 SNTAGT. Trimming stripped 2 bases from V and 5 bases from J, with 10 bases between.

J is TRBJ2-7 and V is TRBV5-4, with D perhaps matching TRBD1 (5 bases). This CDR3 is built from 17 residues. The V gene's germline CDR1 is SGHNT and CDR2 YYREEE (reference sequence). V gave up 0 bases and J gave up 5 bases, with 21 bases separating them. The CDR3 reads CASSLAGRQGRNNEQYF. CDR3 bases: TGTGCCAGCAGCTTGGCCGGTCGGCAGGGTAGAAATAACGAGCAGTACTTC.

Note on this clone: The junction does not match germline at one end; this may be a read error. The chain joins TRBV29-1 to TRBJ2-2, with D maybe TRBD2 (6 bases). Germline loops: CDR1 SQVTM, CDR2 ANQGSEA. This CDR3 is built from 13 residues. Here the CDR3 reads CGGWRANTGELFF. The CDR3 DNA reads TGTGGGGGGTGGCGGGCGAACACCGGGGAGCTGTTTTTT.

The genes are TRBV19 and TRBJ1-5, with a tentative D call TRBD1 (6 bases). Trimming stripped 3 bases from V and 6 bases from J, with 12 bases between. The CDR3 loop spans 14 amino acids. Germline V gives CDR1 LNHDA, CDR2 SQIVND (reference sequence). CDR3 DNA sequence: TGTGCCAGTAGTATTTGGGGGGGCATTCAGCCCCAGCATTTT. Translated, it gives CASSIWGGIQPQHF.

The CDR3 loop reads CASSQDRPGQGQVYEQYF. DNA for the CDR3: TGTGCCAGCAGCCAAGATAGACCGGGACAGGGACAGGTCTACGAGCAGTACTTC. The chain is built from TRBV14 and TRBJ2-7; 9 nucleotides agree with TRBD1. CDR1 SGHDN and CDR2 FVKESK come from the germline V gene. V lost 0 bases, J lost 3 bases, and 12 bases stayed unmatched. The CDR3 is made up of 18 amino acids.

V gene TRBV27 combines with J gene TRBJ2-7, with D perhaps TRBD2 (6 bases). From germline, CDR1 is MNHEY and CDR2 SMNVEV (reference sequence). V was shortened by 4 bases and J by 2 bases, with 12 bases between the two germline ends. The CDR3 is 14 residues long. The CDR3 reads CASSSHQRAYEQYF. Here the CDR3 DNA reads TGTGCCAGCAGTTCCCACCAGCGGGCCTACGAGCAGTACTTC.

The rearrangement joins TRBV5-1 to TRBJ2-1; D might be TRBD2 (6 bases). Trimming took off 2 bases at V and 0 bases at J, with 15 bases between the two ends. Germline V lookup: CDR1 SGHRS, CDR2 YFSETQ. The CDR3 extends over 17 amino acids. The CDR3 sequence is CASSFGLAPSSYNEQFF. CDR3 DNA sequence: TGCGCCAGCAGCTTCGGGCTAGCGCCAAGCTCCTACAATGAGCAGTTCTTC. Combining the CDR3 with reference TRBV5-1 and TRBJ2-1 gives the whole variable domain KAGVTQTPRYLIKTRGQQVTLSCSPISGHRSVSWYQQTPGQGLQFLFEYFSETQRNKGNFPGRFSGRQFSNSRSEMNVSTLELGDSALYLCASSFGLAPSSYNEQFFGPGTRLTVL.